This paragraph reports one T cell receptor beta chain. The target antigen is unknown. Germline V CDR1 and CDR2: DFQATT, SNEGSKA (reference sequence). The CDR3 loop spans 14 amino acids. The junction had 10 bases not matched to a gene; V was cut back by 3 bases and J by 5 bases. These data originate in a study of T cell repertoires in cytomegalovirus infection. TCRdb analysed the reads with MiXCR anew, one entry per CDR3 protein. The sample carries around 500,000 distinct CDR3 sequences, more than 40% recorded once. This material consisted of cultured PBMCs, taken from culture after CMV antigen stimulation. This chain uses TRBV20-1 with TRBJ2-7; 7 nucleotides agree with TRBD1. This TCR was recovered from a human donor in good health (CMV status not recorded). Some clones in this sample may be carry-over from other donors' samples. The DNA of the CDR3 is TGCAGTGCTAGTGATACAGGGGAATCCGACGAGCAGTACTTC. It translates to CSASDTGESDEQYF.